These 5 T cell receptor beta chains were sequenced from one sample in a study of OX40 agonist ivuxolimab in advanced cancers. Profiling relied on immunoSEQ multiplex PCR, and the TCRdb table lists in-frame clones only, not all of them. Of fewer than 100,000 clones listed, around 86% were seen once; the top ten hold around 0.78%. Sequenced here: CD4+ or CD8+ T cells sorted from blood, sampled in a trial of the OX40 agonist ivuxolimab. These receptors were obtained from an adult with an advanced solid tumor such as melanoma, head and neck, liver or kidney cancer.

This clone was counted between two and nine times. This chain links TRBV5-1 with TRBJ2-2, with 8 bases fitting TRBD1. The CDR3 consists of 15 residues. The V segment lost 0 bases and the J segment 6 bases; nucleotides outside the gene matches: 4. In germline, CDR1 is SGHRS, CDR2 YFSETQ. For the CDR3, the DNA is TGCGCCAGCAGCTTGGCGGCAGGGGGCTCCGGGGAGCTGTTTTTT. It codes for CASSLAAGGSGELFF.

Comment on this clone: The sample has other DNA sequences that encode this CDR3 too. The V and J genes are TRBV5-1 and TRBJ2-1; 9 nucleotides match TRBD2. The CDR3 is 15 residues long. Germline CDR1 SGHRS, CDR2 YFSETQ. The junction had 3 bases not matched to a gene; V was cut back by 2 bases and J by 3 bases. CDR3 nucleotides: TGCGCCAGCAGCTTACTAGCGGGCGGCTACAATGAGCAGTTCTTC. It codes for CASSLLAGGYNEQFF.

CDR3 nucleotides: TGCGCCAGCAGCCAACCGGGACAGGGGATTAGCGAGCAGTACTTC. Translating it yields CASSQPGQGISEQYF. V usage is TRBV4-1 and J usage is TRBJ2-7, with 10 bases fitting TRBD1. V trimming: 2 bases; J trimming: 6 bases; junction bases outside the gene matches: 7. CDR3 length: 15 amino acids. The germline V gene has CDR1 MGHRA and CDR2 YSYEKL.

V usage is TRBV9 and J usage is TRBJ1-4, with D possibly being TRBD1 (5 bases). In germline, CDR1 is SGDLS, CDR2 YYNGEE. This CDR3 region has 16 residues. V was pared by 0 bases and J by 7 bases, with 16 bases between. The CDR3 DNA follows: TGTGCCAGCAGCGTAGATCCGGGGGGTGAGGGTGAAAAACTGTTTTTT. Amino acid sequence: CASSVDPGGEGEKLFF.

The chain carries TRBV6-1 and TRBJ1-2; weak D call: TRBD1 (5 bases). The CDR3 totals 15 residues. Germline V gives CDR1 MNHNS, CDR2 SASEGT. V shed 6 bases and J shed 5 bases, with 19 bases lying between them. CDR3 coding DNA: TGTGCCAGCAGGACGGGGGAGGCGACGGGTTATGGCTACACCTTC. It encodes CASRTGEATGYGYTF.